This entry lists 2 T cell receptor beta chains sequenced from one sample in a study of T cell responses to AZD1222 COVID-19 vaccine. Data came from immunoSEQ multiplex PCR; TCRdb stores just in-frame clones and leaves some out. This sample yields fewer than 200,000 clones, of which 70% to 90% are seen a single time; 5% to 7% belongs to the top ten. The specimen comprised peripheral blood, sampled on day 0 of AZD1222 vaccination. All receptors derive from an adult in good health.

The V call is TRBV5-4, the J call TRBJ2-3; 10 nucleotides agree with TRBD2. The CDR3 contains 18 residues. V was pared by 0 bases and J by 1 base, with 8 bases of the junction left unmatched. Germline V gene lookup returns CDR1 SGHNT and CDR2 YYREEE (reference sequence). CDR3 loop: CASSLVAGGLERTDTQYF. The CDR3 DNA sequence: TGTGCCAGCAGCTTGGTAGCGGGGGGACTAGAACGCACAGATACGCAGTATTTT.

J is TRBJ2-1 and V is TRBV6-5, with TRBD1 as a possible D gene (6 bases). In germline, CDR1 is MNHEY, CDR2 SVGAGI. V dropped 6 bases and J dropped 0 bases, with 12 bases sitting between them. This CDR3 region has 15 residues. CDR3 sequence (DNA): TGTGCCAGCAGAGAGACAGGCCACTCCTACAATGAGCAGTTCTTC. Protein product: CASRETGHSYNEQFF.